This T cell receptor (beta chain) originates from a study of blood T cell repertoires in COVID-19. In the study overall: Sample material is recorded as cDNA or gDNA derived from T cells, B-cell-depleted T cells, or PBMCs.

The CDR3 sequence is 13 residues long. CDR1 and CDR2 from the germline V gene are SNHLY and FYNNEI. Trimming cost V 6 bases and J 7 bases, with 15 bases left between them. As originally analysed: It was from reference gene primer amplification that nucleated cell counts were estimated. Measured with immunoSEQ multiplex PCR; TCRdb has only the in-frame clones, and not every one. V, J and clone size derive from that table, while D and trimming were established from the DNA sequence. This table has more than 200,000 clones, 81% appearing once. In this sample, this clone turned up once. Sequencing input: peripheral blood. The sequence was collected from a woman of 80 years or more with acute or convalescent COVID-19. The V call is TRBV2, the J call TRBJ1-2; D perhaps matches TRBD1 (5 bases). This chain's CDR3 is CASRGTGQSGYTF. CDR3 bases: TGTGCCAGCAGGGGTACAGGCCAGAGTGGCTACACCTTC.